Below are 26 T cell receptor beta chains sequenced from a single sample in a study of cytomegalovirus exposure and HLA in healthy donors. Clones were sequenced by immunoSEQ multiplex PCR, and TCRdb holds only the in-frame ones, with some missing. Of fewer than 200,000 clones in the sample, 80% to 90% are singletons; the top ten hold 2% to 2.5%. Sequenced sample: PBMCs. These receptors all stem from a woman in her late teens or twenties in good health and CMV-seronegative.

A remark on this clone: One end of the junction does not line up with germline, which may come from a read error. V is TRBV29-1 and J is TRBJ1-2; D possibly corresponds to TRBD1 (5 bases). Germline CDR1 reads SQVTM; CDR2 reads ANQGSEA. This CDR3 comprises 12 residues. The CDR3 coding sequence is TGCAGCGTTGAAGATTTGGGGCGGATGGAATACTTC. As protein: CSVEDLGRMEYF.

The chain joins TRBV9 to TRBJ1-1, with D perhaps matching TRBD1 (6 bases). The germline V gene encodes CDR1 SGDLS and CDR2 YYNGEE. The CDR3 consists of 15 residues. The V gene lost 4 bases and the J gene lost 0 bases, with 13 bases spanning the gap. The CDR3 here is CASSLDRSMNTEAFF. The CDR3 DNA reads TGTGCCAGCAGCCTTGACAGGAGCATGAACACTGAAGCTTTCTTT.

The chain carries TRBV2 and TRBJ1-1; the match to TRBD1 covers 7 bases. This CDR3 has 15 residues. The junction had 11 bases not matched to a gene; V was cut back by 9 bases and J by 1 base. The V gene's germline CDR1 is SNHLY and CDR2 FYNNEI. CDR3 sequence (DNA): TGTGCCAGAAGCACTGACAGGGAGTGGAACACTGAAGCTTTCTTT. Translating gives CARSTDREWNTEAFF.

The chain carries TRBV4-3 and TRBJ2-3; the match to TRBD2 covers 10 bases. The CDR3 covers 18 residues. Trimming at V came to 0 bases and at J to 0 bases, leaving 6 bases not matched to a gene. Germline loops: CDR1 LGHNA, CDR2 YSLEER. CDR3 sequence (DNA): TGCGCCAGCAGCCAAGAGACTAGCGGGTTACCTAGCACAGATACGCAGTATTTT. Translated, it gives CASSQETSGLPSTDTQYF.

This chain connects TRBV4-1 to TRBJ2-7; D not resolved. Germline CDR1 is MGHRA and CDR2 is YSYEKL. The V end lost 0 bases, the J end lost 2 bases, and 11 bases lay between the germline ends. The CDR3 consists of 15 residues. Written as DNA, the CDR3 is TGCGCCAGCAGCCAAGACAGACAACCCACCTACGAGCAGTACTTC. This translates into CASSQDRQPTYEQYF.

This rearrangement joins TRBV4-3 to TRBJ1-4, with TRBD1 identical over 12 bases. Germline V gives CDR1 LGHNA, CDR2 YSLEER. This CDR3 spans 18 amino acids. V lost 4 bases, J lost 8 bases, and 14 bases stayed unmatched. The CDR3 sequence is CASSPNPGTGGLREKLFF. The CDR3, as DNA: TGCGCCAGCAGCCCCAACCCTGGGACAGGGGGCTTGAGGGAAAAACTGTTTTTT.

V is TRBV13 and J is TRBJ2-2, with D possibly TRBD2 on 5 matching bases. The V and J ends lost 1 base and 1 base respectively, with 10 bases between them. Germline V gene sequence: CDR1 PRHDT, CDR2 FYEKMQ (reference sequence). This CDR3 region has 16 residues. In DNA, the CDR3 is TGTGCCAGCAGCTTAGTTCCGAGCGGGAACACCGGGGAGCTGTTTTTT. Translation gives CASSLVPSGNTGELFF.

This rearrangement joins TRBV29-1 to TRBJ1-2; perhaps TRBD1 as D (5 bases). Germline assignment: CDR1 SQVTM and CDR2 ANQGSEA. Trimming left V 1 base short and J 4 bases short, with 22 bases between. CDR3 length equals 17 residues. In nucleotides, the CDR3 is TGCAGCGTTGAAGTTCGGATTGGAGGGACGGACCCCTATGGCTACACCTTC. It specifies CSVEVRIGGTDPYGYTF.

The rearrangement uses TRBV4-1 and TRBJ1-4; the match to TRBD1 covers 10 bases. This CDR3 has 19 residues. CDR1 and CDR2 (germline): MGHRA, YSYEKL. V dropped 3 bases and J dropped 0; count of bases not matched to a gene: 10. The CDR3, as DNA: TGCGCCAGCAGCCATCCGGGGACAGGGGACTACTCAACTAATGAAAAACTGTTTTTT. Translated, it gives CASSHPGTGDYSTNEKLFF.

The chain combines TRBV9 with TRBJ1-6; D call uncertain. The CDR3 length is 15 residues. The V and J ends lost 3 bases and 6 bases respectively, with 13 bases between them. Germline loops: CDR1 SGDLS, CDR2 YYNGEE. DNA for the CDR3: TGTGCCAGCAGCGACCGGGGAGGCACTAATTCACCCCTCCACTTT. The encoded protein is CASSDRGGTNSPLHF.

This chain joins TRBV12-5 and TRBJ2-7; D is possibly TRBD2 (6 bases). The germline V gene encodes CDR1 LGHNT and CDR2 FRNRAP. CDR3 size: 15 residues. V shed 8 bases and J shed 9 bases, with 26 bases lying between them. The CDR3 spells CASSRGGAGSRWQYF. The CDR3 DNA is TGTGCTAGTTCAAGGGGTGGGGCCGGGAGCAGGTGGCAGTACTTC.

This clone was observed a single time. V is TRBV7-2 and J is TRBJ2-2, with D possibly being TRBD2 (6 bases). The V end was cut by 4 bases, the J end by 6 bases, with 9 bases between. Germline V gene data show CDR1 as SGHTA and CDR2 as FQGNSA. The CDR3 totals 13 residues. CDR3: CASSSGLAGELFF. The CDR3 DNA is TGTGCCAGCAGCTCGGGACTCGCCGGGGAGCTGTTTTTT.

The chain combines TRBV6-1 with TRBJ2-5; 12 bases map to TRBD2. Trimming removed 6 bases from V and 14 bases from J; junction bases left unmatched: 10. This CDR3 region has 13 residues. Germline CDR1 is MNHNS and CDR2 is SASEGT. CDR3 DNA sequence: TGTGCCAGCAGGCTAGCGGGAGGGCCGTCCGACTACTTC. This sequence encodes CASRLAGGPSDYF.

This clone has only one observation. V usage is TRBV7-6 and J usage is TRBJ2-2; D unclear. Germline CDR1 and CDR2: SGHVS and FNYEAQ. The CDR3 spans 13 residues. The germline V and J ends were trimmed by 1 base and 6 bases, with 6 bases remaining between them. The CDR3 DNA reads TGTGCCAGCAGCTTAGGGGCCGCCGGGGAGCTGTTTTTT. Protein product: CASSLGAAGELFF. Using reference TRBV7-6 and TRBJ2-2 for the parts outside the CDR3, the full variable domain is GAGVSQSPRYKVTKRGQDVALRCDPISGHVSLYWYRQALGQGPEFLTYFNYEAQQDKSGLPNDRFSAERPEGSISTLTIQRTEQRDSAMYRCASSLGAAGELFFGEGSRLTVL.

The genes are TRBV11-1 and TRBJ2-1; TRBD1 agrees at 9 bases. Germline V gene lookup returns CDR1 SGHAT and CDR2 FQDESV (reference sequence). The CDR3 covers 15 residues. Unmatched junction bases numbered 10, after V lost 7 bases and J lost 6 bases. The CDR3 nucleotides read TGTGCCAGCACCGGCGGGACAGGGAAACTCAATGAGCAGTTCTTC. Encoded protein: CASTGGTGKLNEQFF.

The CDR3 region is CSAELAGTDTQYF. CDR3 DNA sequence: TGCAGCGCGGAACTAGCGGGCACAGATACGCAGTATTTT. The V gene is TRBV29-1, the J gene TRBJ2-3; the match to TRBD2 covers 8 bases. The CDR3 spans 13 residues. Germline assignment: CDR1 SQVTM and CDR2 ANQGSEA. After removal of 7 bases from V and 1 base from J, the junction contained 4 bases not matched to a gene.

The chain is built from TRBV5-1 and TRBJ1-4; 8 nucleotides agree with TRBD1. Germline V gene sequence: CDR1 SGHRS, CDR2 YFSETQ. Trimming at V came to 5 bases and at J to 8 bases, leaving 11 bases not matched to a gene. The CDR3 runs to 15 residues. The CDR3, as DNA: TGCGCCAGCAGTTCGACAGGGGATAGGGGGGAAAAACTGTTTTTT. Protein product: CASSSTGDRGEKLFF. Full variable domain (rest looked up from reference TRBV5-1 and TRBJ1-4): KAGVTQTPRYLIKTRGQQVTLSCSPISGHRSVSWYQQTPGQGLQFLFEYFSETQRNKGNFPGRFSGRQFSNSRSEMNVSTLELGDSALYLCASSSTGDRGEKLFFGSGTQLSVL.

V is TRBV12-5 and J is TRBJ2-4, with 8 bases that match TRBD2. The CDR3 runs 15 residues. Germline CDR1 is LGHNT and CDR2 is FRNRAP. The junction had 8 bases not matched to a gene; V was cut back by 5 bases and J by 5 bases. The CDR3 bases are TGTGCTAGTGGTCCCACCGGCGGGGGGCAAAACATTCAGTACTTC. Translated: CASGPTGGGQNIQYF. Filled out from reference TRBV12-5 and TRBJ2-4, the complete variable domain reads DARVTQTPRHKVTEMGQEVTMRCQPILGHNTVFWYRQTMMQGLELLAYFRNRAPLDDSGMPKDRFSAEMPDATLATLKIQPSEPRDSAVYFCASGPTGGGQNIQYFGAGTRLSVL.

The V gene is TRBV29-1, the J gene TRBJ2-1, with D perhaps matching TRBD1 (5 bases). The germline V and J ends were trimmed by 3 bases and 3 bases, with 18 bases remaining between them. CDR1 and CDR2 from the germline V gene are SQVTM and ANQGSEA. The CDR3 is made up of 16 amino acids. This chain's CDR3 is CSVDGVKTDFYNEQFF. CDR3 nucleotides: TGCAGCGTTGACGGAGTAAAGACAGATTTCTACAATGAGCAGTTCTTC.

The chain recombines TRBV4-3 with TRBJ2-7; 7 bases align to TRBD1. The CDR3 is 14 residues long. V was pared by 7 bases and J by 11 bases, with 17 bases of the junction left unmatched. The germline V gene has CDR1 LGHNA and CDR2 YSLEER. This CDR3 reads CASTRRGLKSREYF. CDR3 nucleotide sequence: TGCGCCAGCACTCGCAGGGGGTTGAAATCAAGGGAGTACTTC.

This clone appeared a few times. The chain employs TRBV10-3 and TRBJ1-2; no reliable D call. The CDR3 has 12 residues. V lost 3 bases and J 8 bases, leaving 10 bases between the germline ends. Germline V lookup: CDR1 ENHRY, CDR2 SYGVKD. The CDR3 sequence: CAISDSVEGYTF. Here the CDR3 DNA reads TGTGCCATCAGTGATTCAGTGGAGGGCTACACCTTC.

The chain couples TRBV19 to TRBJ1-5, with D tentatively TRBD1 (6 bases). CDR3 length: 13 residues. V was pared by 10 bases and J by 0 bases, with 10 bases between. Germline CDR1 is LNHDA and CDR2 is SQIVND (reference sequence). CDR3 region: CATGTSSNQPQHF. The CDR3 DNA is TGTGCCACCGGGACATCTAGCAATCAGCCCCAGCATTTT. The variable domain in full, completed from reference TRBV19 and TRBJ1-5, reads DGGITQSPKYLFRKEGQNVTLSCEQNLNHDAMYWYRQDPGQGLRLIYYSQIVNDFQKGDIAEGYSVSREKKESFPLTVTSAQKNPTAFYLCATGTSSNQPQHFGDGTRLSIL.

V gene TRBV7-2 combines with J gene TRBJ1-1; TRBD1 matches at 7 bases. J gave up 1 base and V 6 bases, and 5 bases lay outside the gene matches. Germline CDR1 reads SGHTA; CDR2 reads FQGNSA. The CDR3 runs to 14 residues. The CDR3 DNA reads as TGTGCCAGCAGTTTGACAGGGTGGAACACTGAAGCTTTCTTT. It specifies CASSLTGWNTEAFF.

The genes are TRBV2 and TRBJ2-7; TRBD1 agrees at 7 bases. V lost 4 bases to trimming and J lost 0 bases; unmatched junction nucleotides: 6. CDR3 length equals 15 residues. Germline V gene sequence: CDR1 SNHLY, CDR2 FYNNEI. CDR3 loop: CASSAGGTDSYEQYF. The CDR3 coding sequence is TGTGCCAGCAGTGCAGGGGGTACGGACTCCTACGAGCAGTACTTC.

The J gene is TRBJ1-1, the V gene TRBV7-8; possible D gene TRBD1, 6 bases. This CDR3 has 13 amino acids. V shed 4 bases and J shed 6 bases, with 12 bases lying between them. CDR1 SGHVS and CDR2 FQNEAQ come from the germline V gene. The CDR3 region is CASSYREGSEAFF. The CDR3 DNA reads as TGTGCCAGCAGCTACAGGGAGGGGTCTGAAGCTTTCTTT.

The chain links TRBV28 to TRBJ2-1; the D gene is possibly TRBD1 (5 bases). The CDR3 covers 17 residues. V lost 5 bases and J 6 bases, leaving 23 bases between the germline ends. Per the germline V gene, CDR1 is MDHEN and CDR2 is SYDVKM. The CDR3: CASSPIPGAQGFNEQFF. The CDR3 nucleotides read TGTGCCAGCAGTCCAATTCCTGGGGCGCAAGGTTTCAATGAGCAGTTCTTC.